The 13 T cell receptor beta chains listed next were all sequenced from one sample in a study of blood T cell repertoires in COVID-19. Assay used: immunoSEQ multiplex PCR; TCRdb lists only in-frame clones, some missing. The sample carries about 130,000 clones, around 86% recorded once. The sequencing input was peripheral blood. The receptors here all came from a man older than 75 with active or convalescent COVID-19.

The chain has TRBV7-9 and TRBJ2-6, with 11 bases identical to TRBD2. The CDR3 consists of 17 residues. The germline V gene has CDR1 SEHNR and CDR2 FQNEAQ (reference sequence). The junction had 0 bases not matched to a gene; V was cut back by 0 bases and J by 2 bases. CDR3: CASSLALAGAGANVLTF. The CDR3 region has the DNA TGTGCCAGCAGCTTAGCACTAGCGGGAGCTGGGGCCAACGTCCTGACTTTC. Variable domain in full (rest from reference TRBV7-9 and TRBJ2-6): DTGVSQNPRHKITKRGQNVTFRCDPISEHNRLYWYRQTLGQGPEFLTYFQNEAQLEKSRLLSDRFSAERPKGSFSTLEIQRTEQGDSAMYLCASSLALAGAGANVLTFGAGSRLTVL.

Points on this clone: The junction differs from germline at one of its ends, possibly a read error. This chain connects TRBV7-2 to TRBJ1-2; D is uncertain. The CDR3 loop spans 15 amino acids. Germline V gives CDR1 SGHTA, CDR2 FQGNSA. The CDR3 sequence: CASRLGGDLNYGYTF. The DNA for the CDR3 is TGTGCCAGCAGATTAGGCGGGGATCTCAACTATGGCTACACCTTC.

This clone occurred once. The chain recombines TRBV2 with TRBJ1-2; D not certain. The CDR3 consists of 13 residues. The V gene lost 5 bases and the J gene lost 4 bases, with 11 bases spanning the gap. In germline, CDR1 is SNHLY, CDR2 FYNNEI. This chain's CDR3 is CASSPDLLYGYTF. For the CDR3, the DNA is TGTGCCAGCAGTCCTGATCTACTCTATGGCTACACCTTC.

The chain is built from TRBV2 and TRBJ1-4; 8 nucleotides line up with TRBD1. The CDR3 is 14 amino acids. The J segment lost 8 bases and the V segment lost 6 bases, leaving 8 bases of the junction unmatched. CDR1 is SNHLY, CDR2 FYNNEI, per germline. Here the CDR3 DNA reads TGTGCCAGCAGCGGCGACAGGGGCAGGGAAAAACTGTTTTTT. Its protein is CASSGDRGREKLFF.

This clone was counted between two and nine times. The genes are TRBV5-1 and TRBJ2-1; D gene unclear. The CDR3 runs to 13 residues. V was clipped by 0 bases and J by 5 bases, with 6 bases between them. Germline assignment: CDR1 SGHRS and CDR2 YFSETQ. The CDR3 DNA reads TGCGCCAGCAGCTTGGGGCCGCACAATGAGCAGTTCTTC. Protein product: CASSLGPHNEQFF.

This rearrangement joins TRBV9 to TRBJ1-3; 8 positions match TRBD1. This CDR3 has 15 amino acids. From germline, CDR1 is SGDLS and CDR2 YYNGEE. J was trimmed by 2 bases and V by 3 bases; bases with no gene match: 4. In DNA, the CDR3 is TGTGCCAGCAGCGAAGGGACAGGCACTGGAAACACCATATATTTT. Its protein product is CASSEGTGTGNTIYF.

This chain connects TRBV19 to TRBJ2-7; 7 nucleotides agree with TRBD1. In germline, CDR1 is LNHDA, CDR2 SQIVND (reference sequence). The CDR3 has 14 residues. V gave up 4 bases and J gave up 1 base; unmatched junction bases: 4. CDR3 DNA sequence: TGTGCCAGTAGTACCTCGACAGGGTCCTACGAGCAGTACTTC. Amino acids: CASSTSTGSYEQYF.

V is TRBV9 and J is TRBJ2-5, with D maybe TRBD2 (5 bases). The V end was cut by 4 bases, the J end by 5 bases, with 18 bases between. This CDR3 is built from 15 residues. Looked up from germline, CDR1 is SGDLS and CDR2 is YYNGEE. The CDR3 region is CASSPRRATGETQYF. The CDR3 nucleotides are TGTGCCAGCAGCCCTCGGCGGGCTACCGGGGAGACCCAGTACTTC.

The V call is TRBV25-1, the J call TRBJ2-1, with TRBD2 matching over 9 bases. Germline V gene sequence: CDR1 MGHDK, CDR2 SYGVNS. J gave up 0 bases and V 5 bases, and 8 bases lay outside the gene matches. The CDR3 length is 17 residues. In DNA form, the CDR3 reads TGTGCCAGCAGTAACTCAGCGGGGGGCCTCTCCTACAATGAGCAGTTCTTC. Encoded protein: CASSNSAGGLSYNEQFF.

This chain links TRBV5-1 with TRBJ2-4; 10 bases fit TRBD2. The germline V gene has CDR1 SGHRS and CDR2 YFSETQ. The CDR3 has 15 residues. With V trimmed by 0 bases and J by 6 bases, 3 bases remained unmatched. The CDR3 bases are TGCGCCAGCAGCTTGGGGACTAGCGGCATAAACATTCAGTACTTC. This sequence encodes CASSLGTSGINIQYF.

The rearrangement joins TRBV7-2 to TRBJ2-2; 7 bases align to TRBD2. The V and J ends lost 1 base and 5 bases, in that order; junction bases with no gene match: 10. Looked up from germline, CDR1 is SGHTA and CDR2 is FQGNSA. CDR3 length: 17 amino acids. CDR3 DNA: TGTGCCAGCAGCTTAGGGCTGACTAGCCGTTGGACCGGGGAGCTGTTTTTT. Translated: CASSLGLTSRWTGELFF.

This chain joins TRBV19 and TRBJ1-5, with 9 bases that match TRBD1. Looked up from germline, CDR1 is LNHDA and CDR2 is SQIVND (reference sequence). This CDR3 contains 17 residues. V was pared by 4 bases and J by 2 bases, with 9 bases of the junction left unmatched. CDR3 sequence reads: CASSTHVGDRGNQPQHF. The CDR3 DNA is TGTGCCAGTAGTACCCACGTTGGGGACAGGGGCAATCAGCCCCAGCATTTT.

The CDR3 reads CASRRLAADNEQFF. The CDR3 DNA reads as TGTGCCAGCCGCCGACTAGCGGCCGACAATGAGCAGTTCTTC. V is TRBV6-1 and J is TRBJ2-1, with 9 bases identical to TRBD2. The CDR3 totals 14 residues. Unmatched junction bases numbered 7, after V lost 8 bases and J lost 5 bases. CDR1 is MNHNS and CDR2 is SASEGT in the germline V gene.